Included here is one T cell receptor beta chain sequence, with context. Its specific antigen is unknown. Base-call qualities are not available, and no considerably larger clone is one nucleotide away. The CDR3 regions of human TCRbeta chains were analyzed by immunosequencing. On the authors' methods: TCRs in the repertoires were matched against a reference library of SARS-CoV-2-specific TCRs that had been generated with the MIRA antigen-specificity platform. Breadth was defined as the fraction of unique TCRs that were SARS-CoV-2-associated, and depth was defined as the fraction of total T cells that were SARS-CoV-2-associated. Each spike-specific TCR was assigned to its reactive spike region and to a CD4 or CD8 class using the MIRA data. Log10-transformed breadth and depth values were compared by one-way ANOVA with Sidak's multiple comparisons tests. As stored in TCRdb, this immuneACCESS dataset retains in-frame rearrangements with V and J assigned. A fraction of the clones does not appear; measured against another copy, unresolved V genes explain less than half of the discrepancy, and the remainder lacks a known reason. V and J calls and clone size are as listed in that table; D and trimming were resolved from the DNA. For this sample there are around 120,000 clones; 90% appear just once. Roughly 7% of the sample lies in the top ten.

Taken with the paper, the label for time point translates to: baseline before first vaccination. Vaccinee samples came from UK trials COV001 and COV002, including a single-blind randomized controlled phase 2/3 trial of AZD1222 (ChAdOx1 nCoV-19) in healthy adults. For TCRbeta chain sequencing, PBMC samples from trial participants were taken at day 0 and at day 28 after the second dose. A distance of 12 bases separates the germline ends of V and J, which lose 4 bases and 3 bases respectively. The germline V gene (reference sequence) yields LNHDA for CDR1 and SQIVND for CDR2. The cysteine opens and the phenylalanine closes a CDR3 of 15 amino acids. Only the CDR3 part of the read is kept: 45 bases, read in frame from the first base. The data were obtained in a study of T cell responses to AZD1222 COVID-19 vaccine (dated by TCRdb to the early 2020s). With respect to the entire study: AZD1222 recipients with second doses at about 4 weeks or about 12 weeks were pooled, because spike-specific TCR depth and breadth did not differ between schedules. TCR sequencing covered over 230 trial participants: roughly 200 given two doses of AZD1222 and 26 given two doses of MenACWY control vaccine. Trial participants were enrolled by age into 18-55, 56-69 and 70-plus year subgroups, with around 150, 28 and 57 TCR-sequenced participants respectively. The paper's findings and limits, for the study overall: In the small 56-69-year group, the increase in depth fell short of significance, most likely because of low power. Participants were mostly white British, with more females than males. The authors suggested clonal diversity may have been underestimated. No day 14 peak-response samples were available, so repertoires were characterized only after the peak T cell response. Conclusions about previously exposed vaccinees were limited because only a handful of AZD1222 recipients were SARS-CoV-2 seropositive at baseline. A significant rise in spike-specific TCR breadth and depth was observed after two AZD1222 doses relative to day 0 and relative to MenACWY recipients. Epitopes outside the regions mutated in the B.1.351 and B.1.1.7 variants were reportedly recognized by nearly half of the unique spike-specific TCRs. CD4 TCRs associated with the vaccine covered the entire spike protein, and the dominant responses were in regions 160-218 and 743-854.

This sequence originates from an adult in good health. The input for sequencing was peripheral blood, taken on day 0 of AZD1222 vaccination. The chain is encoded by TRBV19 joined to TRBJ2-2, and the D gene may be TRBD2, 6 bases matching. The CDR3 protein is CASSTRGGDTGELFF. At the DNA level, the sequence is TGTGCCAGTAGTACGCGCGGAGGGGACACCGGGGAGCTGTTTTTT.